This entry is about one T cell receptor beta chain. The antigen remains unidentified. The PCR employed 60 Vbeta primers together with 13 Jbeta primers. Data came from immunoSEQ multiplex PCR; TCRdb stores just in-frame clones and leaves some out. The sample shows approximately 110,000 clones, roughly 83% of them seen only once. The data were obtained in a study of cytomegalovirus exposure and HLA in healthy donors. Regarding the study as a whole: TCR beta V- and J-gene trimming, according to a later analysis, was linked to a missense DCLRE1C variant. An analysis was carried out at a later point. It showed that HLA-associated TCR beta chains were more clonally expanded than equally common non-associated chains.

V lost 6 bases and J 2 bases, leaving 11 bases between the germline ends. Germline loops: CDR1 MDHEN, CDR2 SYDVKM. This CDR3 has 14 amino acids. The sequence was collected from a woman under 30 in good health and CMV-seropositive. The sequencing input was PBMCs. The chain joins TRBV28 to TRBJ1-5; no definite D call. The CDR3 is CASRVERGNQPQHF. DNA for the CDR3: TGTGCCAGCAGAGTAGAACGGGGCAATCAGCCCCAGCATTTT. Using reference TRBV28 and TRBJ1-5 for the parts outside the CDR3, the full variable domain is DVKVTQSSRYLVKRTGEKVFLECVQDMDHENMFWYRQDPGLGLRLIYFSYDVKMKEKGDIPEGYSVSREKKERFSLILESASTNQTSMYLCASRVERGNQPQHFGDGTRLSIL.